The clone carrying this TCR beta chain was detected only a few times. Its antigen is not identified. The data derive from a study of T-cell memory formation after mild COVID-19. The overall study: The study found TCR clusters largely donor specific. Whole-study results and caveats: Shrinking CD4+ clones resided mostly in CM and EM, and CD8+ ones in EMRA. Memory sampled before infection contained some responding clones, suggesting cross-reactive memory joined.

The CDR3 has 16 amino acids. Trimming pared 3 bases from V and 0 bases from J, leaving 15 bases between. Germline CDR1 and CDR2: SGHVS and FNYEAQ. One entry per CDR3 protein, called by TCRdb with MiXCR from the 5' RACE reads. The sample lists 200,000 or so distinct CDR3 sequences; over 7.5% were seen once. The specimen was PBMCs or a T cell subset sorted from them (not recorded which). The gene calls are TRBV7-6 and TRBJ2-7; perhaps TRBD2 as D (6 bases). The sequence was collected from a man aged 18 to 35 who had mild COVID-19 (a few samples of this study predate the infection). Cell type and time point are not known. This CDR3 is CASSLGAGSSSYEQYF. In DNA, the CDR3 is TGTGCCAGCAGCTTGGGTGCGGGGTCGAGCTCCTACGAGCAGTACTTC.